A single sample gave rise to the 24 T cell receptor beta chains below, sequenced in a study of T-cell reconstitution after alpha-beta-depleted transplantation in children. As it was prepared, the TCRbeta library received unique molecular identifiers. TCRdb reprocessed the PCR reads via MiXCR and lists one record per CDR3 protein. This sample yields around 300,000 distinct CDR3 sequences, of which roughly 25% are seen a single time; 9.5% to 12% belongs to the top ten. The input for sequencing was PBMCs, mostly from graft donor cells, taken 180 days after TCRalphabeta/CD19-depleted stem cell transplant. These receptors came from a male patient younger than 18 who had a stem cell transplant for acute lymphoblastic leukemia, so the T cells may come from the graft donor.

The rearrangement uses TRBV5-1 and TRBJ1-1, with 8 positions matching TRBD1. The trim removed 4 bases at V and 1 base at J, leaving 9 bases unmatched. The CDR3 consists of 16 residues. The germline CDR1 and CDR2 sequences are SGHRS and YFSETQ. The CDR3 nucleotides read TGCGCCAGCAGCAAAGCATCCGGGACAGGGAACACTGAAGCTTTCTTT. Translated, it gives CASSKASGTGNTEAFF. Looking up the rest from reference TRBV5-1 and TRBJ1-1 gives the full variable domain: KAGVTQTPRYLIKTRGQQVTLSCSPISGHRSVSWYQQTPGQGLQFLFEYFSETQRNKGNFPGRFSGRQFSNSRSEMNVSTLELGDSALYLCASSKASGTGNTEAFFGQGTRLTVV.

The chain uses TRBV18 and TRBJ2-7; a possible D gene is TRBD1 (6 bases). The CDR3 extends over 15 amino acids. Germline-derived CDR1 and CDR2 are KGHSH and LQKENI. Trimming removed 5 bases from V and 1 base from J, with 15 bases in between. CDR3 in amino acids: CASSSATGISYEQYF. CDR3 coding DNA: TGTGCCAGCTCATCCGCTACAGGGATATCCTACGAGCAGTACTTC. Drawing the rest from reference TRBV18 and TRBJ2-7, the complete variable domain is NAGVMQNPRHLVRRRGQEARLRCSPMKGHSHVYWYRQLPEEGLKFMVYLQKENIIDESGMPKERFSAEFPKEGPSILRIQQVVRGDSAAYFCASSSATGISYEQYFGPGTRLTVT.

This clonotype has more than one count but fewer than ten. The chain joins TRBV12-3 or TRBV12-4 to TRBJ1-3; D remains ambiguous. This CDR3 has 13 amino acids. V was clipped by 3 bases and J by 6 bases, with 9 bases between them. CDR3 residues: CASSLDGSNTIYF. DNA for the CDR3: TGTGCCAGCAGTTTGGACGGCTCAAACACCATATATTTT.

This clonotype has just one count. The chain is built from TRBV25-1 and TRBJ2-4; D possibly uses TRBD1 or TRBD2 (5 bases each). The CDR3 covers 14 residues. Trimming took 0 bases from V and 7 from J, leaving 10 bases between them. Germline V gene data show CDR1 as MGHDK and CDR2 as SYGVNS. The CDR3, as DNA: TGTGCCAGCAGTGAATATGACGGGGCGAACATTCAGTACTTC. Amino acid sequence: CASSEYDGANIQYF.

This clonotype has at least ten counts. V is TRBV7-2 and J is TRBJ2-2; D is ambiguous. CDR3 length: 15 amino acids. Germline assignment: CDR1 SGHTA and CDR2 FQGNSA. V lost 3 bases and J 7 bases, leaving 15 bases between the germline ends. Here the CDR3 DNA reads TGTGCCAGCAGCTTTGATGGCCCGTGGGTCGGGGAGCTGTTTTTT. As protein: CASSFDGPWVGELFF.

The V gene is TRBV20-1, the J gene TRBJ2-5, with 10 nucleotides matching TRBD2. The CDR3 totals 14 residues. V trimming: 5 bases; J trimming: 1 base; junction bases outside the gene matches: 4. CDR1 and CDR2 from the germline V gene are DFQATT and SNEGSKA (reference sequence). The CDR3 spells CSAFKREGQETQYF. The CDR3 coding sequence is TGCAGTGCTTTTAAGCGGGAGGGCCAAGAGACCCAGTACTTC.

This sequence joins TRBV20-1 and TRBJ2-3, with D uncertain. The V and J ends lost 3 bases and 1 base respectively, with 14 bases between them. The CDR3 consists of 15 residues. Per the germline V gene, CDR1 is DFQATT and CDR2 is SNEGSKA (reference sequence). CDR3: CSARDPRVRTDTQYF. The DNA of the CDR3 is TGCAGTGCTAGGGATCCCCGGGTTCGCACAGATACGCAGTATTTT.

V usage is TRBV9 and J usage is TRBJ2-1; TRBD2 agrees at 9 bases. Germline V CDR1 and CDR2: SGDLS, YYNGEE. V dropped 2 bases and J dropped 7; count of bases not matched to a gene: 4. This CDR3 spans 14 amino acids. The DNA of the CDR3 is TGTGCCAGCAGCGTTCTAGCGGGAAGGAATGAGCAGTTCTTC. Amino acid sequence: CASSVLAGRNEQFF.

As concerns this clonotype: The conserved final phenylalanine or tryptophan is absent from the CDR3, which likely points to a read error. The rearrangement links TRBV4-1 to TRBJ2-2; possible D gene TRBD1, 6 bases. Trimming stripped 0 bases from V and 6 bases from J, with 17 bases between. The CDR3 extends over 17 amino acids. Germline V CDR1 and CDR2: MGHRA, YSYEKL. The CDR3 spells CASSQDSETGYAGELFI. In nucleotides, the CDR3 is TGCGCCAGCAGCCAAGATTCGGAGACAGGATACGCCGGGGAGCTGTTTATT.

The rearrangement links TRBV9 to TRBJ1-2; the match to TRBD1 covers 7 bases. Germline V gene lookup returns CDR1 SGDLS and CDR2 YYNGEE. Trimming took 0 bases from V and 5 from J; bases not matched to a gene: 4. This CDR3 has 14 residues. The CDR3 loop is CASSVGDSRYGYTF. The CDR3 DNA sequence: TGTGCCAGCAGCGTAGGGGACAGTCGTTATGGCTACACCTTC. The whole variable domain, filled in from reference TRBV9 and TRBJ1-2, reads DSGVTQTPKHLITATGQRVTLRCSPRSGDLSVYWYQQSLDQGLQFLIQYYNGEERAKGNILERFSAQQFPDLHSELNLSSLELGDSALYFCASSVGDSRYGYTFGSGTRLTVV.

The chain employs TRBV28 and TRBJ1-5; 8 bases are shared with TRBD1. This CDR3 is built from 15 residues. CDR1 MDHEN and CDR2 SYDVKM come from the germline V gene. The junction had 6 bases not matched to a gene; V was cut back by 3 bases and J by 5 bases. In DNA, the CDR3 is TGTGCCAGCAGTTTTGGGGACAGGAGGGATCAGCCCCAGCATTTT. This codes for CASSFGDRRDQPQHF.

In DNA form, the CDR3 reads TGTGCCAGCAGCCGCCGACAGCTAGCAACTAATGAAAAACTGTTTTTT. Translated, it gives CASSRRQLATNEKLFF. V and J are TRBV14 and TRBJ1-4, with D perhaps matching TRBD1 (5 bases). The CDR3 runs to 16 residues. Germline V CDR1 and CDR2: SGHDN, FVKESK. Trimming cost V 4 bases and J 0 bases, with 12 bases left between them.

This clonotype was detected a few times. This sequence joins TRBV4-1 and TRBJ2-5, with TRBD2 matching over 7 bases. J gave up 6 bases and V 2 bases, and 9 bases lay outside the gene matches. Germline lookup yields CDR1 MGHRA and CDR2 YSYEKL. The CDR3 runs 15 residues. CDR3 in DNA: TGCGCCAGCAGCCAATTGTCGGGGGGTGTGAAGACCCAGTACTTC. This codes for CASSQLSGGVKTQYF.

This clonotype was seen a few times. This rearrangement joins TRBV27 to TRBJ2-2; D gene ambiguous. Per germline, CDR1 MNHEY and CDR2 SMNVEV (reference sequence). The CDR3 runs to 12 residues. The ends were cut back, 6 bases at V and 2 bases at J, with 4 bases in the middle. The CDR3 nucleotides are TGTGCCAGCAGGTCAAACACCGGGGAGCTGTTTTTT. This sequence encodes CASRSNTGELFF.

This chain joins TRBV11-2 and TRBJ2-7; TRBD2 agrees at 8 bases. The J segment lost 3 bases and the V segment lost 4 bases, leaving 14 bases of the junction unmatched. The germline V gene encodes CDR1 SGHAT and CDR2 FQNNGV. The CDR3 totals 17 residues. As DNA, the CDR3 is TGTGCCAGCAGCTCGCCCGGATCTGGCGGGAGGCTCTACGAGCAGTACTTC. It translates to CASSSPGSGGRLYEQYF.

The genes are TRBV7-9 and TRBJ1-1; D might be TRBD1 (5 bases). Trimming removed 5 bases at V and 7 bases at J, with 20 bases between. Germline CDR1 and CDR2: SEHNR and FQNEAQ (reference sequence). This CDR3 is 15 amino acids long. CDR3 region: CASSEPGLLYGEAFF. The DNA of the CDR3 is TGTGCCAGCAGCGAACCGGGACTACTTTACGGTGAAGCTTTCTTT.

This sequence joins TRBV24-1 and TRBJ1-2, with D tentatively TRBD1 (5 bases). Germline-derived CDR1 and CDR2 are KGHDR and SFDVKD. V was shortened by 2 bases and J by 5 bases, with 17 bases between the two germline ends. The CDR3 spans 16 residues. The CDR3 bases are TGTGCCACCAGTGATTCCACAGGTCCATCAAGTTATGGCTACACCTTC. Translation gives CATSDSTGPSSYGYTF.

The chain links TRBV11-3 to TRBJ2-1, with 10 bases aligning to TRBD2. In germline, CDR1 is SGHNT, CDR2 YENEEA. CDR3 length equals 15 residues. Unmatched junction bases numbered 4, after V lost 2 bases and J lost 6 bases. CDR3 DNA: TGTGCCAGCAGCTTAAAGGGACTAGCGTCCAATGAGCAGTTCTTC. Protein: CASSLKGLASNEQFF.

The rearrangement uses TRBV13 and TRBJ2-1; no firm D call. The CDR3 has 14 amino acids. V was trimmed by 1 base and J by 7 bases, leaving 11 bases between them. In germline, CDR1 is PRHDT, CDR2 FYEKMQ (reference sequence). The CDR3: CASSLVVPINEQFF. In nucleotides, the CDR3 is TGTGCCAGCAGCTTAGTAGTTCCCATTAATGAGCAGTTCTTC.

This clonotype has only a few counts. The chain carries TRBV29-1 and TRBJ1-1, with TRBD1 identical over 8 bases. Unmatched junction bases numbered 23, after V lost 8 bases and J lost 3 bases. The germline gives CDR1 SQVTM, CDR2 ANQGSEA. The CDR3 contains 18 residues. The CDR3 sequence is CSPPERTGFGLEDTEAFF. The CDR3 DNA sequence: TGCAGCCCCCCCGAAAGGACAGGGTTTGGATTAGAGGACACTGAAGCTTTCTTT.

The chain links TRBV10-3 to TRBJ2-5, with 9 nucleotides matching TRBD2. The germline CDR1 and CDR2 sequences are ENHRY and SYGVKD. The junction had 8 bases not matched to a gene; V was cut back by 8 bases and J by 1 base. This CDR3 contains 15 residues. The CDR3 DNA follows: TGTGCCATCTCTGGGACTAGCTTAACCCAAGAGACCCAGTACTTC. Residues: CAISGTSLTQETQYF.

The rearrangement joins TRBV4-3 to TRBJ2-7; 12 nucleotides align to TRBD2. Unmatched junction bases numbered 5, after V lost 1 base and J lost 4 bases. Germline V gives CDR1 LGHNA, CDR2 YSLEER. The CDR3 contains 16 residues. CDR3 sequence (DNA): TGCGCCAGCAGCCAAGCCCGGACTAGCGGGGTATACGAGCAGTACTTC. This sequence encodes CASSQARTSGVYEQYF.

The chain links TRBV6-1 to TRBJ2-5, with D maybe TRBD2 (6 bases). Trimming removed 2 bases from V and 7 bases from J, with 11 bases in between. Germline V gene data show CDR1 as MNHNS and CDR2 as SASEGT. CDR3 length: 13 amino acids. CDR3 sequence reads: CASSETGEGTQYF. The CDR3 coding sequence is TGTGCCAGCAGTGAAACGGGGGAAGGGACCCAGTACTTC.

This clonotype has more than one count but fewer than ten. The chain uses TRBV24-1 and TRBJ2-1; D unresolved. The CDR3 spans 13 residues. Germline V gives CDR1 KGHDR, CDR2 SFDVKD. V gave up 2 bases and J gave up 6 bases, with 7 bases separating them. CDR3 sequence (DNA): TGTGCCACCAGTGATTACTCTGCCAATGAGCAGTTCTTC. Translation gives CATSDYSANEQFF.